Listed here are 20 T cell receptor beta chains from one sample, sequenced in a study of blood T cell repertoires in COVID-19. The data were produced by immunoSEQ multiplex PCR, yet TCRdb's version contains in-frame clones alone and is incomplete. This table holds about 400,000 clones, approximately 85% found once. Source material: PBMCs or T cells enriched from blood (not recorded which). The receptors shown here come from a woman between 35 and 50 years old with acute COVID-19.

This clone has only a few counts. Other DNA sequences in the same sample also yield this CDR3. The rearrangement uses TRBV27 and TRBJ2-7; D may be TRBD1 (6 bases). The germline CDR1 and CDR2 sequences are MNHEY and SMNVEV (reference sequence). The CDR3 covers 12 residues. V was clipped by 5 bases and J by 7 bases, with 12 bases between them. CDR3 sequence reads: CASSLPRGEQYF. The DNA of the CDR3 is TGTGCCAGCAGTCTCCCCAGGGGAGAGCAGTACTTC.

CDR3 in DNA: TGCGCCAGCAGCCAAAGATCCGGGACAGGAAGGGGTGATGGGTCCTACAATGAGCAGTTCTTC. Translation: CASSQRSGTGRGDGSYNEQFF. The chain carries TRBV4-1 and TRBJ2-1, with TRBD1 identical over 8 bases. The V and J ends lost 2 bases and 1 base, in that order; junction bases with no gene match: 19. Germline V gene sequence: CDR1 MGHRA, CDR2 YSYEKL. CDR3 length equals 21 residues.

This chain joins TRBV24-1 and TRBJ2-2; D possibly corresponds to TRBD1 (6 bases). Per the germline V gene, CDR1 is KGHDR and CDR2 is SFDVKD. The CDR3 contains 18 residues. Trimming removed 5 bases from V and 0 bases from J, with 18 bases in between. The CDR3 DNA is TGTGCCACCAGTGTGGGGGCAGAGACCCTCTCGAACACCGGGGAGCTGTTTTTT. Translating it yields CATSVGAETLSNTGELFF.

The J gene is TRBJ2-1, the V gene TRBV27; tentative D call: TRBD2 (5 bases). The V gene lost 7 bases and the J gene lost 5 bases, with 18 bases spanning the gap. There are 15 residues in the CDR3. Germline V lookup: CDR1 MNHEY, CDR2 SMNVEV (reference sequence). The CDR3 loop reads CASNRRTPRDNEQFF. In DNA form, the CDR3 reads TGTGCCAGCAATAGGAGGACGCCCCGAGACAATGAGCAGTTCTTC.

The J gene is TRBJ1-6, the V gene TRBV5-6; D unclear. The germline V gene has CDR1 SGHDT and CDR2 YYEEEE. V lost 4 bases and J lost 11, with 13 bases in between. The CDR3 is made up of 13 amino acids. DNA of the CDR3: TGTGCCAGCAGCCCCCGTCCACAAGCACCCCTCCACTTT. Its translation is CASSPRPQAPLHF.

The CDR3, as DNA: TGCGCCAGCAGCTTGTACACAGATACGCAGTATTTT. Encoded protein: CASSLYTDTQYF. The genes are TRBV5-1 and TRBJ2-3; D gene unclear. V lost 1 base and J 2 bases, leaving 2 bases between the germline ends. There are 12 residues in the CDR3. Germline-derived CDR1 and CDR2 are SGHRS and YFSETQ.

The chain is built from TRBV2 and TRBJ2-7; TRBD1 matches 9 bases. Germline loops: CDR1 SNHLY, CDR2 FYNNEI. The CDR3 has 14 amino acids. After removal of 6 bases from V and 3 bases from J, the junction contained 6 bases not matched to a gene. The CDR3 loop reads CASRSGTGIYEQYF. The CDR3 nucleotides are TGTGCCAGCAGATCCGGGACAGGGATCTACGAGCAGTACTTC.

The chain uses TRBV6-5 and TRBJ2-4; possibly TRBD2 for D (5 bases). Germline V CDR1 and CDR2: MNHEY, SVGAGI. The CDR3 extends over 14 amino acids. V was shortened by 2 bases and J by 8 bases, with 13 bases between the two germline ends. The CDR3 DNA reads TGTGCCAGCAGTTACGCTAGCACGGTAGACATTCAGTACTTC. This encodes CASSYASTVDIQYF.

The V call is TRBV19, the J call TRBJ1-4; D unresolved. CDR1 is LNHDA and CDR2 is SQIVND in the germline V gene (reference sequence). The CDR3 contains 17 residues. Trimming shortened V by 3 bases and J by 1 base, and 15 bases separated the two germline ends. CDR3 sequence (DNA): TGTGCCAGTAGTATGGTAGGCGGAGGTGGAACTAATGAAAAACTGTTTTTT. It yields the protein CASSMVGGGGTNEKLFF.

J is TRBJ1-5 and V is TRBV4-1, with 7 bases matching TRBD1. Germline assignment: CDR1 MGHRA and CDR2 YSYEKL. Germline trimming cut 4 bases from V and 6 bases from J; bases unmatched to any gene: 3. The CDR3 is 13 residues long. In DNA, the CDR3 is TGCGCCAGCAGCCGAACAGGGGCTCAGCCCCAGCATTTT. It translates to CASSRTGAQPQHF.

CDR3 loop: CSVVPLAGLSTDTQYF. CDR3 nucleotide sequence: TGCAGCGTTGTTCCCCTAGCAGGACTTAGCACAGATACGCAGTATTTT. This chain uses TRBV29-1 with TRBJ2-3; possibly TRBD2 for D (5 bases). Trimming shortened V by 4 bases and J by 0 bases, and 17 bases separated the two germline ends. Germline CDR1 SQVTM, CDR2 ANQGSEA. The CDR3 runs 16 residues.

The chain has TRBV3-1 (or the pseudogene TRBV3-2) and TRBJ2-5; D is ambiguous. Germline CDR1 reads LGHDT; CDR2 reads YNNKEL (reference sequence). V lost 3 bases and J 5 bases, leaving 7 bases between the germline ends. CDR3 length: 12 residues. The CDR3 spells CASSHPGETQYF. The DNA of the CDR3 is TGTGCCAGCAGCCACCCCGGGGAGACCCAGTACTTC.

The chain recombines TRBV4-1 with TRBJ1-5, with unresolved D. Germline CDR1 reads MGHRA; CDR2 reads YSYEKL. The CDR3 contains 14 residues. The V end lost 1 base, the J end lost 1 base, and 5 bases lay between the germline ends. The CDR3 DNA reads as TGCGCCAGCAGCCAAGTCGGGAGCAATCAGCCCCAGCATTTT. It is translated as CASSQVGSNQPQHF.

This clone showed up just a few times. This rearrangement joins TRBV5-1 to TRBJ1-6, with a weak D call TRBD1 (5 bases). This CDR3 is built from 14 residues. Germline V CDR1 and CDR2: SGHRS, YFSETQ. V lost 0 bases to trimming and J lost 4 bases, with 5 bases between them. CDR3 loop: CASSLEGYNSPLHF. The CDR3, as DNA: TGCGCCAGCAGCTTGGAGGGGTATAATTCACCCCTCCACTTT.

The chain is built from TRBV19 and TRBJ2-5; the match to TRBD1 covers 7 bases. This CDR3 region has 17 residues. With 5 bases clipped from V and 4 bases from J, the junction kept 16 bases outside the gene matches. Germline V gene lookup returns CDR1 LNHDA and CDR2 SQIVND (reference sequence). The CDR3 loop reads CASSAPPTGSSRETQYF. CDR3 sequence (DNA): TGTGCCAGTAGTGCCCCTCCGACAGGGAGTTCGCGAGAGACCCAGTACTTC.

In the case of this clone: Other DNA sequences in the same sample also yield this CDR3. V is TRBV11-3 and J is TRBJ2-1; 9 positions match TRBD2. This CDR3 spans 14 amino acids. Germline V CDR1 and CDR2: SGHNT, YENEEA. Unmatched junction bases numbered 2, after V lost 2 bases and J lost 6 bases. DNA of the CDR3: TGTGCCAGCAGCTTACGCGGGGGGGCCAATGAGCAGTTCTTC. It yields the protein CASSLRGGANEQFF.

CDR3 nucleotide sequence: TGCAGCGTCCGCACTTACGAGCAGTACTTC. It codes for CSVRTYEQYF. The chain employs TRBV29-1 and TRBJ2-7, with D hard to call. Germline CDR1 and CDR2: SQVTM and ANQGSEA. CDR3 size: 10 residues. Trimming took off 6 bases at V and 4 bases at J, with 7 bases between the two ends.

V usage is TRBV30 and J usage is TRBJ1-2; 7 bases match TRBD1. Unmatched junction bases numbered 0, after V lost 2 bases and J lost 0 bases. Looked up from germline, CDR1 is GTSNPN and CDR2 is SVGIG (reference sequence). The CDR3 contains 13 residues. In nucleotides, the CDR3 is TGTGCCTGGAGTACAGGGGCTAACTATGGCTACACCTTC. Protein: CAWSTGANYGYTF.

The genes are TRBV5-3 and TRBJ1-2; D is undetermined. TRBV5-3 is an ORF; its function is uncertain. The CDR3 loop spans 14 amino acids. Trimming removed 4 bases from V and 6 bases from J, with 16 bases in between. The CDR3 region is CARSVTGRWDGYTF. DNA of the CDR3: TGTGCCAGAAGCGTTACCGGGAGGTGGGATGGCTACACCTTC.

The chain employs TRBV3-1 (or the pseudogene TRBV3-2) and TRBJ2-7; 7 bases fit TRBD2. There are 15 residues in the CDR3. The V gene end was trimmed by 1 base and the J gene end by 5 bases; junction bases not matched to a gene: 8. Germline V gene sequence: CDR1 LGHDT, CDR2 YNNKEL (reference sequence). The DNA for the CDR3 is TGTGCCAGCAGCCAAGGGCGGGAGTCGGTCAACGAGCAGTACTTC. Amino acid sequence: CASSQGRESVNEQYF.